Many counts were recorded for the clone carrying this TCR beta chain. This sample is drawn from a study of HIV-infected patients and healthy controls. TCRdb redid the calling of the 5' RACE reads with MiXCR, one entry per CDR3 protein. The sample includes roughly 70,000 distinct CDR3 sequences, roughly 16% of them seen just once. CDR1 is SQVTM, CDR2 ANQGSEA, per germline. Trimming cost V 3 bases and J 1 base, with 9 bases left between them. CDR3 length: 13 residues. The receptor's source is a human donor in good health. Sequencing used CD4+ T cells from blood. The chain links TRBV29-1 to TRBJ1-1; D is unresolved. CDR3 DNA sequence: TGCAGCGTTGATGGGAGAGGGAACACTGAAGCTTTCTTT. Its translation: CSVDGRGNTEAFF.